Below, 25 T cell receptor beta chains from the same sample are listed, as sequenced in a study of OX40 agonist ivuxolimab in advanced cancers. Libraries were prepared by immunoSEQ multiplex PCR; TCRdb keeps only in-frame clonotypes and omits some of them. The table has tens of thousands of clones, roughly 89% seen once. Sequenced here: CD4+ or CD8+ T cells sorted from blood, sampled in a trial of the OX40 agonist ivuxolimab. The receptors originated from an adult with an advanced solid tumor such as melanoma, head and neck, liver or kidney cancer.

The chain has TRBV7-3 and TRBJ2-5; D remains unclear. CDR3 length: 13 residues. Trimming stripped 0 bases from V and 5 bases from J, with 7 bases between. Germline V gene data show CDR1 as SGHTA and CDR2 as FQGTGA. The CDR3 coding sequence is TGTGCCAGCAGCTTAACGGGCCCGGAGACCCAGTACTTC. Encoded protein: CASSLTGPETQYF.

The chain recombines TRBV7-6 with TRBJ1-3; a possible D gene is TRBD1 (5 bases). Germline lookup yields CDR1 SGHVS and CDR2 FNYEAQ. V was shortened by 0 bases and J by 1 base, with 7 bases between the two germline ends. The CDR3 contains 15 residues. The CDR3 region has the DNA TGTGCCAGCAGCTTAGCGGCAGGGTCTGGAAACACCATATATTTT. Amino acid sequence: CASSLAAGSGNTIYF. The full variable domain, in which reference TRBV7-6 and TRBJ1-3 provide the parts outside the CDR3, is GAGVSQSPRYKVTKRGQDVALRCDPISGHVSLYWYRQALGQGPEFLTYFNYEAQQDKSGLPNDRFSAERPEGSISTLTIQRTEQRDSAMYRCASSLAAGSGNTIYFGEGSWLTVV.

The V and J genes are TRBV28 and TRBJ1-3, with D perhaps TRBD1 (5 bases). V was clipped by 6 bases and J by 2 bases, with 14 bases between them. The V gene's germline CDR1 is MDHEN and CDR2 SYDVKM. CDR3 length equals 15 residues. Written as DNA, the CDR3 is TGTGCCAGCAGCCCGGAGGGGTTAACTGGAAACACCATATATTTT. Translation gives CASSPEGLTGNTIYF.

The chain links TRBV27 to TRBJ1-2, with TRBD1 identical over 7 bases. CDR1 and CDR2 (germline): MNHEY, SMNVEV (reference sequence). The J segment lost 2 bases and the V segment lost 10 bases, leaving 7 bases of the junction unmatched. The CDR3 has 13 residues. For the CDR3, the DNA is TGTGCCACAAGACAGGGATCGAACTATGGCTACACCTTC. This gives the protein CATRQGSNYGYTF.

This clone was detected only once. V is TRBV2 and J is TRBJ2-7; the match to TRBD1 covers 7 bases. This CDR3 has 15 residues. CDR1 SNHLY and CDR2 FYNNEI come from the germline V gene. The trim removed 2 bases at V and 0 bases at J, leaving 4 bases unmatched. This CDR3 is CASSESGTDSYEQYF. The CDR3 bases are TGTGCCAGCAGTGAATCAGGGACAGACTCCTACGAGCAGTACTTC.

Written as DNA, the CDR3 is TGCGCCAGCAGCTTGGAACAGGCGTATCGGAACACTGAAGCTTTCTTT. Translated, it gives CASSLEQAYRNTEAFF. J is TRBJ1-1 and V is TRBV5-1, with D possibly TRBD1 on 5 matching bases. Germline assignment: CDR1 SGHRS and CDR2 YFSETQ. The CDR3 covers 16 residues. The ends were cut back, 0 bases at V and 1 base at J, with 13 bases in the middle.

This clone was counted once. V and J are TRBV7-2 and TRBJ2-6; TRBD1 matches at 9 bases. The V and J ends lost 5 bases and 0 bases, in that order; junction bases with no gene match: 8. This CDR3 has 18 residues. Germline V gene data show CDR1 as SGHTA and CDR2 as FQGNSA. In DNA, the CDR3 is TGTGCCAGCAGCGGTCCGAGGACAGGGGTCTCTGGGGCCAACGTCCTGACTTTC. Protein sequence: CASSGPRTGVSGANVLTF.

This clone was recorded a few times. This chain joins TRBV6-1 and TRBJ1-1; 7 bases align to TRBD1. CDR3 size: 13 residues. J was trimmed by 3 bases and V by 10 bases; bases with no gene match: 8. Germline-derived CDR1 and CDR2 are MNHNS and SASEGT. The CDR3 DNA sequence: TGTGCCACAATGACAGGGTACTACACTGAAGCTTTCTTT. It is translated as CATMTGYYTEAFF.

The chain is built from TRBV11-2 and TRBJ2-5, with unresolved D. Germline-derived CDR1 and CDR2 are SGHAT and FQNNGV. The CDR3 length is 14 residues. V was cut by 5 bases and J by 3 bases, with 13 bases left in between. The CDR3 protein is CASSLAPDKETQYF. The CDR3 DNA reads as TGTGCCAGCAGCCTGGCGCCCGACAAAGAGACCCAGTACTTC. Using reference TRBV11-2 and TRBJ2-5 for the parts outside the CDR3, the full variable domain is EAGVAQSPRYKIIEKRQSVAFWCNPISGHATLYWYQQILGQGPKLLIQFQNNGVVDDSQLPKDRFSAERLKGVDSTLKIQPAKLEDSAVYLCASSLAPDKETQYFGPGTRLLVL.

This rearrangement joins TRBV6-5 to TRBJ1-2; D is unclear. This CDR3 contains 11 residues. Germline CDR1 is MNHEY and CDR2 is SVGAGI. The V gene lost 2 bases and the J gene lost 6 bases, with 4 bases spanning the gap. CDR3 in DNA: TGTGCCAGCAGTTACGGGAATGGCTACACCTTC. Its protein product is CASSYGNGYTF.

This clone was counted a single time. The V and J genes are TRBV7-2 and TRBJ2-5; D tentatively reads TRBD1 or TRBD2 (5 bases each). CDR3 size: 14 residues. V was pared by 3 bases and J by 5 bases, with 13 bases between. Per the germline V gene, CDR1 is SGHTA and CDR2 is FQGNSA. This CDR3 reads CASSLRAEGETQYF. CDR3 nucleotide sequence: TGTGCCAGCAGCTTGCGAGCTGAGGGGGAGACCCAGTACTTC.

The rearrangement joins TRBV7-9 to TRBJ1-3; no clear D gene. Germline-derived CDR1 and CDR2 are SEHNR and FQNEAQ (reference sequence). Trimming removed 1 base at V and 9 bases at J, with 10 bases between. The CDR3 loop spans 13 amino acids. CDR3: CASSLVEVPTIYF. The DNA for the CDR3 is TGTGCCAGCAGCTTAGTGGAAGTACCCACCATATATTTT.

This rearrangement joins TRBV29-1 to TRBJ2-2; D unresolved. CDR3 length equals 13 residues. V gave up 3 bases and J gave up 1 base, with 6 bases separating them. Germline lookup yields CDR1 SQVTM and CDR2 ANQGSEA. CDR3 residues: CSVEPGNTGELFF. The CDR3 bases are TGCAGCGTTGAGCCCGGGAACACCGGGGAGCTGTTTTTT.

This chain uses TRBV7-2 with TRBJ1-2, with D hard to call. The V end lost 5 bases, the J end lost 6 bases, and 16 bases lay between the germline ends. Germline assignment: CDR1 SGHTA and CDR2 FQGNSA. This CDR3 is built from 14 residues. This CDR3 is CASSPYLGQDGYTF. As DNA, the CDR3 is TGTGCCAGCAGCCCCTATCTAGGGCAGGATGGCTACACCTTC.

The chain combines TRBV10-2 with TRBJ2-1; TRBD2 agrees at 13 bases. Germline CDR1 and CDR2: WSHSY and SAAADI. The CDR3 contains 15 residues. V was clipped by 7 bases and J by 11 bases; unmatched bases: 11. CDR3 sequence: CASIGLAGVRAQQFF. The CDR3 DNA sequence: TGCGCCAGCATCGGACTAGCGGGAGTTAGAGCCCAGCAGTTCTTC.

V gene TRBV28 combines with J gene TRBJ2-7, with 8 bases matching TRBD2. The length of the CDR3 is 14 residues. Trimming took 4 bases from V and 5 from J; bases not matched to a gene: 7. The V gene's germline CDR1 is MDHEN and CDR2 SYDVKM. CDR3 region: CASSYFGRAHEQYF. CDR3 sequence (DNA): TGTGCCAGCAGTTATTTCGGGAGGGCTCACGAGCAGTACTTC.

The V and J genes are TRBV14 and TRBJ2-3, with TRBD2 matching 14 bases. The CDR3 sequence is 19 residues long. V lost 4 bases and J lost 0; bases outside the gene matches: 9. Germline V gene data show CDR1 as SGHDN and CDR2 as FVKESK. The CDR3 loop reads CASSRLGTSGSASTDTQYF. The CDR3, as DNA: TGTGCCAGCAGCCGACTTGGGACTAGCGGGAGCGCTAGCACAGATACGCAGTATTTT.

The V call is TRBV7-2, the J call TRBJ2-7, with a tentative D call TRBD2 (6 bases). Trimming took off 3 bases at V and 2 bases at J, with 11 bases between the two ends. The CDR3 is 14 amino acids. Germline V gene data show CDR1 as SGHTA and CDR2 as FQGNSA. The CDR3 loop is CASSFEREPYEQYF. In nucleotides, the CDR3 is TGTGCCAGCAGCTTTGAACGGGAGCCCTACGAGCAGTACTTC.

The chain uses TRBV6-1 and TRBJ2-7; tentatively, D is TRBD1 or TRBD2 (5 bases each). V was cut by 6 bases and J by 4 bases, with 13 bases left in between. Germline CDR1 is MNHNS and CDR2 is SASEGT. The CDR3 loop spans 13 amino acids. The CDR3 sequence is CASRGVLGYEQYV. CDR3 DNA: TGTGCCAGCAGGGGGGTTTTAGGTTACGAGCAGTACGTC.

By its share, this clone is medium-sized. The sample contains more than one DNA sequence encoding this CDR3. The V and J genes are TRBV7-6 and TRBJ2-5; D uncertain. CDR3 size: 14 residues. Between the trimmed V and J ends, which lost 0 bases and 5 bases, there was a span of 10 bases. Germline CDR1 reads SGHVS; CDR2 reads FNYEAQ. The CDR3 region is CASSLASLGETQYF. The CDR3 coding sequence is TGTGCCAGCAGCTTAGCGAGCCTGGGGGAGACCCAGTACTTC.

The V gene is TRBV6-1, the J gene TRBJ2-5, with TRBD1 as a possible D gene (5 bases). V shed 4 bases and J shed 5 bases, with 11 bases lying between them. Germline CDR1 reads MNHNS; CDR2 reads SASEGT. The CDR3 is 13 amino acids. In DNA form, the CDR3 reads TGTGCCAGCAGTGGGTGGGCAGGGGAGACCCAGTACTTC. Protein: CASSGWAGETQYF.

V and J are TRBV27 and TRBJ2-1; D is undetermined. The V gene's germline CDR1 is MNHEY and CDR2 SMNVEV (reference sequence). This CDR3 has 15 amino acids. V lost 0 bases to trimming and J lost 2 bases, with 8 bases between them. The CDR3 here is CASSLSSTPYNEQFF. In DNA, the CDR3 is TGTGCCAGCAGTTTATCAAGCACACCCTACAATGAGCAGTTCTTC.

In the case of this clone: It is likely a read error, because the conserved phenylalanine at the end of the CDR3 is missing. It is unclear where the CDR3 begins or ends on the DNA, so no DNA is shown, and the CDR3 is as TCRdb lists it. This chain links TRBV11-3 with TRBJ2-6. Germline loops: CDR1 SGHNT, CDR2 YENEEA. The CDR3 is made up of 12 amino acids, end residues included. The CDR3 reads CASSDTSDLDKV.

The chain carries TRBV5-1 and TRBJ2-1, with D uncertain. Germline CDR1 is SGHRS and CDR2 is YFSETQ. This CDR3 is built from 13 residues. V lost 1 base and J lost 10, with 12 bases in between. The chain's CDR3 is CASSLFSWQEQFF. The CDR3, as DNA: TGCGCCAGCAGCTTGTTCTCTTGGCAGGAGCAGTTCTTC.

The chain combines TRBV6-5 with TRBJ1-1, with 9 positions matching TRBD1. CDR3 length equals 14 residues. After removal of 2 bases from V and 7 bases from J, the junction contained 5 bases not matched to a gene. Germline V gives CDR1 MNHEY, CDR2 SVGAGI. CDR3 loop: CASSYLGQGFEAFF. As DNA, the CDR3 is TGTGCCAGCAGTTACCTCGGACAGGGGTTTGAAGCTTTCTTT.